A single sample gave rise to the 8 T cell receptor beta chains below, sequenced in a study of cytomegalovirus exposure and HLA in healthy donors. The PCR had 60 Vbeta and 13 Jbeta primers. Assay used: immunoSEQ multiplex PCR; TCRdb lists only in-frame clones, some missing. The sample yields around 200,000 clones, 75% to 90% seen once. The specimen was PBMCs. The receptors were sampled from a boy between 5 and 17 years old in good health and CMV-seronegative.

The CDR3 here is CASSQDLGSPYGYTF. As DNA, the CDR3 is TGCGCCAGCAGCCAAGATTTAGGGAGCCCCTATGGCTACACCTTC. The chain is built from TRBV4-1 and TRBJ1-2, with D uncertain. CDR1 is MGHRA, CDR2 YSYEKL, per germline. Trimming pared 0 bases from V and 4 bases from J, leaving 12 bases between. The CDR3 length is 15 residues.

The rearrangement uses TRBV4-2 and TRBJ2-7, with 8 bases lining up with TRBD2. There are 14 residues in the CDR3. V was pared by 0 bases and J by 4 bases, with 2 bases of the junction left unmatched. The germline V gene encodes CDR1 LGHNA and CDR2 YNFKEQ. The CDR3 DNA reads TGTGCCAGCAGCCAAGAACTAGCGGAATACGAGCAGTACTTC. Its protein is CASSQELAEYEQYF.

The chain links TRBV5-8 to TRBJ2-7, with D perhaps TRBD2 (5 bases). Trimming took off 6 bases at V and 3 bases at J, with 16 bases between the two ends. The germline V gene encodes CDR1 SGHTS and CDR2 YDEGEE. The CDR3 spans 14 residues. The CDR3 reads CASTARKRGYEQYF. The CDR3 DNA reads as TGTGCCAGCACCGCCCGAAAACGGGGCTACGAGCAGTACTTC.

The chain employs TRBV30 and TRBJ1-2, with 7 bases lining up with TRBD1. V lost 7 bases to trimming and J lost 0 bases; unmatched junction nucleotides: 5. Germline CDR1 reads GTSNPN; CDR2 reads SVGIG (reference sequence). This CDR3 spans 13 amino acids. The CDR3 DNA sequence: TGTGCCTTGCAAGGGACAGCTAACTATGGCTACACCTTC. Protein sequence: CALQGTANYGYTF.

The chain combines TRBV15 with TRBJ2-2, with D possibly being TRBD2 (5 bases). Trimming took 3 bases from V and 9 from J, leaving 11 bases between them. In germline, CDR1 is LNHNV, CDR2 YYDKDF (reference sequence). The CDR3 totals 13 residues. CDR3 in amino acids: CATSRAAGRELFF. The CDR3 DNA reads as TGTGCCACCAGCAGGGCCGCGGGCAGGGAGCTGTTTTTT. The full variable domain, its missing parts supplied by reference TRBV15 and TRBJ2-2, is DAMVIQNPRYQVTQFGKPVTLSCSQTLNHNVMYWYQQKSSQAPKLLFHYYDKDFNNEADTPDNFQSRRPNTSFCFLDIRSPGLGDTAMYLCATSRAAGRELFFGEGSRLTVL.

This clone was detected a few times. The rearrangement joins TRBV11-2 to TRBJ2-7; 8 nucleotides align to TRBD1. The CDR3 length is 13 residues. Germline V gene lookup returns CDR1 SGHAT and CDR2 FQNNGV. The J segment lost 7 bases and the V segment lost 5 bases, leaving 7 bases of the junction unmatched. In DNA, the CDR3 is TGTGCCAGCAGCGATGACAGGGGTTGGGAGCAGTACTTC. Translation: CASSDDRGWEQYF.

This chain joins TRBV6-5 and TRBJ1-2; no clear D gene. Germline loops: CDR1 MNHEY, CDR2 SVGAGI. V lost 5 bases to trimming and J lost 4 bases, with 11 bases between them. CDR3 length: 13 amino acids. The CDR3 here is CASSKQPPYGYTF. The CDR3 region has the DNA TGTGCCAGCAGTAAGCAACCCCCCTATGGCTACACCTTC.

The CDR3 nucleotides read TGTGCCAGCAGCGTAGAGGACAGATTAAATGAAAAACTGTTTTTT. This sequence encodes CASSVEDRLNEKLFF. The rearrangement uses TRBV9 and TRBJ1-4, with D perhaps matching TRBD1 (6 bases). The CDR3 is 15 residues long. CDR1 SGDLS and CDR2 YYNGEE come from the germline V gene. The V gene lost 0 bases and the J gene lost 5 bases, with 11 bases spanning the gap.